The T cell receptor (beta chain) described here comes from a study of neurological immune-mediated disorders. Broader study findings: HTLV-1-associated myelopathy ranked highest for TCR clonal expansion and multiple sclerosis lowest, beneath healthy controls. Phylogenetic grouping assigned the repertoires of 18 of 34 multiple sclerosis patients to a single related-CDR3 cluster, which may represent a signature. There was no association between the multiple sclerosis repertoire cluster and any clinical or MRI feature.

This clonotype was observed many times. Antigen specificity is unknown. From germline, CDR1 is SGHRS and CDR2 YFSETQ. The CDR3 runs to 14 residues. The junction had 4 bases not matched to a gene; V was cut back by 2 bases and J by 4 bases. TCRdb re-analysed the 5' RACE reads in MiXCR, keeping a single row per CDR3 protein. The sample shows around 50,000 distinct CDR3 sequences, approximately 4% of them seen only once. The rearrangement joins TRBV5-1 to TRBJ2-5; 8 positions agree with TRBD1. Specimen: PBMCs. The receptor was derived from a woman younger than 45 with multiple sclerosis. The CDR3: CASSFRTGPETQYF. Here the CDR3 DNA reads TGCGCCAGCAGCTTCCGGACAGGGCCAGAGACCCAGTACTTC.